Following are 22 T cell receptor beta chains from one sample sequenced in a study of blood T cell repertoires in COVID-19. Here immunoSEQ multiplex PCR was the method, and the copy in TCRdb shows in-frame clones only, minus some. Here the sample spans some 300,000 clones, over 80% being singletons. What was sequenced was peripheral blood. The origin of the receptors is a woman aged 50 to 60 with COVID-19, enrolled during active disease.

The CDR3 here is CASSFRRSYNEQFF. CDR3 nucleotide sequence: TGTGCCAGCAGCTTCCGCAGGTCCTACAATGAGCAGTTCTTC. This chain joins TRBV13 and TRBJ2-1, with D hard to call. The V gene lost 3 bases and the J gene lost 1 base, with 7 bases spanning the gap. This CDR3 region has 14 residues. Germline values: CDR1 PRHDT, CDR2 FYEKMQ (reference sequence).

The V call is TRBV24-1, the J call TRBJ2-1; TRBD1 agrees at 8 bases. Trimming took 7 bases from V and 6 from J; bases not matched to a gene: 4. The CDR3 length is 13 residues. Germline CDR1 KGHDR, CDR2 SFDVKD. DNA of the CDR3: TGTGCCACCAGGGACAGGGCGCTCAATGAGCAGTTCTTC. It is translated as CATRDRALNEQFF.

The chain carries TRBV6-5 and TRBJ2-3; the match to TRBD2 covers 7 bases. The CDR3 runs 14 residues. The germline V gene has CDR1 MNHEY and CDR2 SVGAGI. V lost 6 bases to trimming and J lost 9 bases; unmatched junction nucleotides: 12. Here the CDR3 DNA reads TGTGCCAGCAGCCCCACCGGAGGGAGGGAGACGCAGTATTTT. Encoded protein: CASSPTGGRETQYF.

This chain links TRBV18 with TRBJ2-3, with 10 bases fitting TRBD2. V was clipped by 3 bases and J by 4 bases; unmatched bases: 4. The CDR3 is 15 amino acids. From germline, CDR1 is KGHSH and CDR2 LQKENI. CDR3 DNA: TGTGCCAGCTCACCTCCTAGCGGGAGACCAGATACGCAGTATTTT. As protein: CASSPPSGRPDTQYF.

The chain carries TRBV6-6 and TRBJ1-5; D is undetermined. V lost 7 bases to trimming and J lost 6 bases, with 13 bases between them. The germline V gene encodes CDR1 MNHNY and CDR2 SVGAGI (reference sequence). This CDR3 is built from 13 residues. The CDR3 DNA reads TGTGCCAGCACCCTAATCGTTAGTCAGCCCCAGCATTTT. Translated, it gives CASTLIVSQPQHF.

The chain uses TRBV5-1 and TRBJ1-1, with D maybe TRBD1 (5 bases). The length of the CDR3 is 16 residues. Trimming took off 0 bases at V and 1 base at J, with 13 bases between the two ends. CDR1 and CDR2 (germline): SGHRS, YFSETQ. CDR3: CASSLAGGPANTEAFF. In DNA, the CDR3 is TGCGCCAGCAGCTTGGCCGGGGGACCGGCGAACACTGAAGCTTTCTTT.

V gene TRBV6-5 combines with J gene TRBJ2-2; 7 bases fit TRBD1. The CDR3 totals 14 residues. V was clipped by 6 bases and J by 3 bases; unmatched bases: 4. CDR1 is MNHEY and CDR2 is SVGAGI in the germline V gene. CDR3 sequence reads: CASRQGEYTGELFF. The CDR3 nucleotides are TGTGCCAGCAGGCAGGGGGAGTACACCGGGGAGCTGTTTTTT.

This clone was detected a few times. This CDR3 is CASSTRQNTEAFF. CDR3 in DNA: TGTGCCAGCAGCACCAGACAGAACACTGAAGCTTTCTTT. The chain combines TRBV11-2 with TRBJ1-1, with D uncertain. The CDR3 loop spans 13 amino acids. Germline V CDR1 and CDR2: SGHAT, FQNNGV. V was trimmed by 5 bases and J by 1 base, leaving 8 bases between them.

The gene calls are TRBV28 and TRBJ1-1; TRBD1 agrees at 11 bases. The CDR3 consists of 15 residues. The ends lost 3 bases at V and 8 bases at J; junction bases unmatched: 8. Germline-derived CDR1 and CDR2 are MDHEN and SYDVKM. The DNA for the CDR3 is TGTGCCAGCAGTTTCCCAGGACAGGGGGCGCGGGAAGCTTTCTTT. Amino acids: CASSFPGQGAREAFF. Combining the CDR3 with reference TRBV28 and TRBJ1-1 gives the whole variable domain DVKVTQSSRYLVKRTGEKVFLECVQDMDHENMFWYRQDPGLGLRLIYFSYDVKMKEKGDIPEGYSVSREKKERFSLILESASTNQTSMYLCASSFPGQGAREAFFGQGTRLTVV.

CDR3 sequence: CASSSRYEAFF. The DNA of the CDR3 is TGTGCCAGCAGCTCGCGGTATGAAGCTTTCTTT. The gene calls are TRBV5-4 and TRBJ1-1; D is undetermined. CDR3 length: 11 residues. CDR1 SGHNT and CDR2 YYREEE come from the germline V gene (reference sequence). Between the trimmed V and J ends, which lost 3 bases and 7 bases, there was a span of 7 bases.

The V and J genes are TRBV3-1 (or the pseudogene TRBV3-2) and TRBJ2-7; D is undetermined. The CDR3 runs 11 residues. V lost 3 bases and J 3 bases, leaving 3 bases between the germline ends. Germline V gene sequence: CDR1 LGHDT, CDR2 YNNKEL (reference sequence). CDR3 coding DNA: TGTGCCAGCAGCCACGTCTACGAGCAGTACTTC. Its protein is CASSHVYEQYF.

The chain joins TRBV28 to TRBJ1-5; 10 bases agree with TRBD1. Germline V gives CDR1 MDHEN, CDR2 SYDVKM. The CDR3 runs 17 residues. J gave up 3 bases and V 6 bases, and 11 bases lay outside the gene matches. The DNA of the CDR3 is TGTGCCAGCAGGCATCCCACCGGGACAGGGGTCAATCAGCCCCAGCATTTT. Its protein is CASRHPTGTGVNQPQHF.

The chain couples TRBV10-3 to TRBJ2-7; 8 bases align to TRBD1. Germline CDR1 ENHRY, CDR2 SYGVKD. J lost 2 bases, V lost 3 bases, and 3 bases had no gene match. This CDR3 has 14 amino acids. CDR3 coding DNA: TGTGCCATCAGTGACCGGACAGGGACCTACGAGCAGTACTTC. Amino acid sequence: CAISDRTGTYEQYF.

The V gene is TRBV11-2, the J gene TRBJ1-5; D unresolved. This CDR3 is built from 13 residues. CDR1 and CDR2 from the germline V gene are SGHAT and FQNNGV. The V gene lost 5 bases and the J gene lost 1 base, with 6 bases spanning the gap. The CDR3 bases are TGTGCCAGCAGCCGAGGGAGCAATCAGCCCCAGCATTTT. This sequence encodes CASSRGSNQPQHF.

This chain uses TRBV5-1 with TRBJ1-4, with no clear D. Germline assignment: CDR1 SGHRS and CDR2 YFSETQ. The length of the CDR3 is 15 residues. The V end lost 3 bases, the J end lost 0 bases, and 9 bases lay between the germline ends. The CDR3 region has the DNA TGCGCCAGCAGCTCCGAGCCCGCAACTAATGAAAAACTGTTTTTT. Protein product: CASSSEPATNEKLFF. The complete variable domain, with remaining parts taken from reference TRBV5-1 and TRBJ1-4, reads KAGVTQTPRYLIKTRGQQVTLSCSPISGHRSVSWYQQTPGQGLQFLFEYFSETQRNKGNFPGRFSGRQFSNSRSEMNVSTLELGDSALYLCASSSEPATNEKLFFGSGTQLSVL.

The genes are TRBV2 and TRBJ1-2; TRBD1 might be the D (5 bases). Per the germline V gene, CDR1 is SNHLY and CDR2 is FYNNEI. CDR3 length equals 18 residues. The V end was cut by 1 base, the J end by 0 bases, with 18 bases between. CDR3 sequence: CASSEDVRGAGTNYGYTF. CDR3 coding DNA: TGTGCCAGCAGTGAAGATGTTAGGGGCGCCGGAACTAACTATGGCTACACCTTC.

The rearrangement links TRBV9 to TRBJ2-5, with 7 bases fitting TRBD1. With V trimmed by 3 bases and J by 0 bases, 8 bases remained unmatched. There are 16 residues in the CDR3. Germline loops: CDR1 SGDLS, CDR2 YYNGEE. As DNA, the CDR3 is TGTGCCAGCAGCGCCCAGGGACAGATGTACCAAGAGACCCAGTACTTC. This sequence encodes CASSAQGQMYQETQYF.

This chain joins TRBV7-2 and TRBJ2-3, with 9 bases fitting TRBD2. CDR3 length equals 17 residues. Germline-derived CDR1 and CDR2 are SGHTA and FQGNSA. With V trimmed by 3 bases and J by 2 bases, 9 bases remained unmatched. The CDR3 region has the DNA TGTGCCAGCAGCTTTACCAAGACTAGCGGAATCACAGATACGCAGTATTTT. It translates to CASSFTKTSGITDTQYF. The whole variable domain, filled in from reference TRBV7-2 and TRBJ2-3, reads GAGVSQSPSNKVTEKGKDVELRCDPISGHTALYWYRQSLGQGLEFLIYFQGNSAPDKSGLPSDRFSAERTGGSVSTLTIQRTQQEDSAVYLCASSFTKTSGITDTQYFGPGTRLTVL.

This clone was counted once. The chain employs TRBV5-1 and TRBJ1-2, with 8 bases lining up with TRBD1. The CDR3 consists of 15 residues. Germline CDR1 SGHRS, CDR2 YFSETQ. V lost 4 bases, J lost 2 bases, and 7 bases stayed unmatched. CDR3: CASSLQGEVNYGYTF. For the CDR3, the DNA is TGCGCCAGCAGCCTACAGGGGGAAGTGAACTATGGCTACACCTTC.

The CDR3 nucleotides are TGTGCCAGCAGCTCAGGGGGGACAGGGGGGAGAGGCTACACCTTC. Protein: CASSSGGTGGRGYTF. J is TRBJ1-2 and V is TRBV11-3; 11 nucleotides line up with TRBD1. This CDR3 has 15 residues. Germline CDR1 and CDR2: SGHNT and YENEEA. The V segment lost 4 bases and the J segment 8 bases; nucleotides outside the gene matches: 9.

The rearrangement uses TRBV10-2 and TRBJ2-1; 11 nucleotides match TRBD2. The CDR3 extends over 17 amino acids. CDR1 is WSHSY, CDR2 SAAADI, per germline. V trimming: 7 bases; J trimming: 6 bases; junction bases outside the gene matches: 14. The CDR3 bases are TGCGCCAGCACTGAAAGGAGGGTAGCGGGAGGGGCCAATGAGCAGTTCTTC. It encodes CASTERRVAGGANEQFF.

This clone was recorded a few times. This chain links TRBV27 with TRBJ2-7; TRBD2 agrees at 10 bases. The trim removed 7 bases at V and 2 bases at J, leaving 8 bases unmatched. The CDR3 has 15 amino acids. The germline CDR1 and CDR2 sequences are MNHEY and SMNVEV (reference sequence). The CDR3 DNA follows: TGTGCCAGCAAACTTTCAAGCGGGAGGGCCTACGAGCAGTACTTC. It translates to CASKLSSGRAYEQYF.